This T cell receptor beta chain was sequenced for a study of early T cells in non-severe SARS-CoV-2 infection. This clonotype was seen at least ten times. TCRdb passed the 5' RACE reads through MiXCR, listing each CDR3 protein once. This sample has 25,000 to 35,000 distinct CDR3 sequences, with around 7% found just once. The CDR3 is 14 residues long. The V and J ends lost 1 base and 3 bases respectively, with 13 bases between them. Germline V CDR1 and CDR2: DFQATT, SNEGSKA (reference sequence). The material sequenced was whole blood. The J gene is TRBJ2-7, the V gene TRBV20-1, with D unclear. The TCR originated in an adult who was a healthcare worker with PCR-confirmed SARS-CoV-2 infection or an uninfected control (not recorded which). The CDR3 protein is CSARVARAGYEQYF. As DNA, the CDR3 is TGCAGTGCTAGAGTTGCCAGAGCAGGCTACGAGCAGTACTTC.